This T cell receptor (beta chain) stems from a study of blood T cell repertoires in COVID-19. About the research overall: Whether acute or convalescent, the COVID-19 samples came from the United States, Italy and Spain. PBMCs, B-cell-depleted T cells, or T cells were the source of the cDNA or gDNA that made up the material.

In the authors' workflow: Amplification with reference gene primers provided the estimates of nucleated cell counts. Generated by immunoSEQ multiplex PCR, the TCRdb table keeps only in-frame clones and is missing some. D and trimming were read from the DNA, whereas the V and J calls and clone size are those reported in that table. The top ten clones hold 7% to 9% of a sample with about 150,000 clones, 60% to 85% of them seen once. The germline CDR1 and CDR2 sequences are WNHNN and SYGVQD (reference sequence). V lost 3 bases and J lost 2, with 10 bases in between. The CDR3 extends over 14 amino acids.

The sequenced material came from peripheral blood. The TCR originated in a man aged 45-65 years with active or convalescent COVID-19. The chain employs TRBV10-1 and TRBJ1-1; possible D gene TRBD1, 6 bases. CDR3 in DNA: TGCGCCAGCAGTGAATCAGGGGACAACACTGAAGCTTTCTTT. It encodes CASSESGDNTEAFF.